This T cell receptor beta chain was found in a study of spatial heterogeneity in lung cancer. In the study overall: Detection consistently captured more beta-chain sequences than alpha-chain sequences. The average count in raw reads for each unique TCR and UMI combination exceeded nine appearances.

Germline-derived CDR1 and CDR2 are DFQATT and SNEGSKA (reference sequence). Trimming pared 0 bases from V and 8 bases from J, leaving 16 bases between. CDR3 length: 15 residues. This clonotype has just a few counts. Time point in this sample: sample taken at primary tumor resection. The authors sequenced whole RNA from tumor, nontumor lung or frozen PBMC without sorting. 72 TRACERx patients with early, untreated non-small cell lung cancer donated samples. Unique molecular identifiers, one per molecule, were present on every TCR cDNA molecule. MiXCR was run by TCRdb on the 5' RACE reads, yielding one entry per CDR3 protein. The profile shows 4,200 or so distinct CDR3 sequences, about 17% of them singletons.

Sequenced material: PBMCs, taken at surgery. The chain combines TRBV20-1 with TRBJ1-4, with D tentatively TRBD1 (6 bases). The TCR originated in a male donor with early-stage non-small cell lung cancer. CDR3 nucleotides: TGCAGTGCTAGAGATGCGGACAGCCGGAGGGAAAAACTGTTTTTT. Residues: CSARDADSRREKLFF.